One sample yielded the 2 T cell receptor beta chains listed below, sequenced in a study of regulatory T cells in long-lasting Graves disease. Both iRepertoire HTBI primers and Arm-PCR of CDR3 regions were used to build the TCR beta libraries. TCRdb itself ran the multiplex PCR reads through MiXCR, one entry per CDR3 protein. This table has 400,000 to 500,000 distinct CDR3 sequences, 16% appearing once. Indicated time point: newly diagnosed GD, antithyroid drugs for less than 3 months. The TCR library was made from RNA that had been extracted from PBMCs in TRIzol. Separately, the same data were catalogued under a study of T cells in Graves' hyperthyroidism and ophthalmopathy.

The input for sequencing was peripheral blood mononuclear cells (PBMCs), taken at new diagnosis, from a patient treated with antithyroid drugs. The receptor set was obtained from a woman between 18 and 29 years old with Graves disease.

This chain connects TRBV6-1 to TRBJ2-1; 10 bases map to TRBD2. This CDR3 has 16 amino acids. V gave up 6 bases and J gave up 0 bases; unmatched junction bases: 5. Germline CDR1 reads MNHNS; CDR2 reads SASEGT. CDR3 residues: CASSASGSSSYNEQFF. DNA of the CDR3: TGTGCCAGCAGCGCTAGCGGGAGCAGCTCCTACAATGAGCAGTTCTTC.

The CDR3 nucleotides read TGTGCCAGCAGCTTGAATTTAGGAGATCAGTACTTC. Translating gives CASSLNLGDQYF. The rearrangement joins TRBV5-4 to TRBJ2-7, with D unclear. The CDR3 totals 12 residues. V lost 1 base and J lost 10, with 12 bases in between. Germline CDR1 and CDR2: SGHNT and YYREEE (reference sequence).